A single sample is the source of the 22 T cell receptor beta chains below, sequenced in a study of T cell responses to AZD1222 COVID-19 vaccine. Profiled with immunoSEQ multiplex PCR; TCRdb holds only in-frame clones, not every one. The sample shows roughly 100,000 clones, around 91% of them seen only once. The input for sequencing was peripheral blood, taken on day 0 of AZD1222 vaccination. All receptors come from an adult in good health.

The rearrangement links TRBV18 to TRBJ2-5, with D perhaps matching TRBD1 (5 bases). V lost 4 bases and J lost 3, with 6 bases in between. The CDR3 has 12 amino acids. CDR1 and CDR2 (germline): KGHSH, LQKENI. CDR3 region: CASSLGEETQYF. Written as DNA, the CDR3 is TGTGCCAGCTCACTAGGGGAAGAGACCCAGTACTTC.

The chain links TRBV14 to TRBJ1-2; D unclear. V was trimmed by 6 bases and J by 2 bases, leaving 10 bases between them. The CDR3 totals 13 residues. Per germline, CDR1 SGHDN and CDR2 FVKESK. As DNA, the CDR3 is TGTGCCAGCAGTCGAGACACAAACTATGGCTACACCTTC. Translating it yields CASSRDTNYGYTF.

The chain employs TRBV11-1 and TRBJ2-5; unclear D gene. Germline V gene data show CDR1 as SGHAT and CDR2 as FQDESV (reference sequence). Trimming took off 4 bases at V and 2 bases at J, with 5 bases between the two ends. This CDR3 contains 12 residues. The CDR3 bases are TGTGCCAGCAGCTCCACGCAAGAGACCCAGTACTTC. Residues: CASSSTQETQYF.

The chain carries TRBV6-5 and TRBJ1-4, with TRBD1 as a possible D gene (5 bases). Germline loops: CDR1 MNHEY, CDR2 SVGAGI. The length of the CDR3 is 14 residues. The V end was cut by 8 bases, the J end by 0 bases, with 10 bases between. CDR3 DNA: TGTGCCAGCCGACAGCTTGCAACTAATGAAAAACTGTTTTTT. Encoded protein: CASRQLATNEKLFF.

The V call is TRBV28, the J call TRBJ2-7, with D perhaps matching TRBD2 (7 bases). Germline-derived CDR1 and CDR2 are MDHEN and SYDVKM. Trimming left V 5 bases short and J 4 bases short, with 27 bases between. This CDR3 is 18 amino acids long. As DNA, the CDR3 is TGTGCCAGCAGTCTCGGCGGTCCCCGAGGGGGGGGGCTATACGAGCAGTACTTC. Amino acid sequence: CASSLGGPRGGGLYEQYF.

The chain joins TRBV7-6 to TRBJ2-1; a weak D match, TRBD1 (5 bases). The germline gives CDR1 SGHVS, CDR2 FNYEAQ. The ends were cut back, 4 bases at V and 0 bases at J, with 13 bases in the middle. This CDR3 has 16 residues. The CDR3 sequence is CASSSSGASSYNEQFF. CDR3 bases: TGTGCCAGCAGCTCAAGTGGGGCGAGCTCCTACAATGAGCAGTTCTTC.

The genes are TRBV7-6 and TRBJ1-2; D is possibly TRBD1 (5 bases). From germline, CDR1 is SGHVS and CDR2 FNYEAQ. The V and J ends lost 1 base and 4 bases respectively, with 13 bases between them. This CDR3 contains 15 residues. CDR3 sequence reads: CASSLGAGTAYGYTF. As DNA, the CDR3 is TGTGCCAGCAGCTTAGGGGCAGGGACGGCCTATGGCTACACCTTC.

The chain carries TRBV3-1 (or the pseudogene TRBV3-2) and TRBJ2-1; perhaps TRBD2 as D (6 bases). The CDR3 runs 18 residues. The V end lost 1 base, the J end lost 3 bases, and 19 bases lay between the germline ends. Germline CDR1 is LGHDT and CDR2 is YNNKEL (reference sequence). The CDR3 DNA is TGTGCCAGCAGCCAAGCACTTCGACTAGTGGCCCTCTACAATGAGCAGTTCTTC. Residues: CASSQALRLVALYNEQFF.

CDR3 protein: CASSLSPANEQFF. CDR3 coding DNA: TGTGCCAGCAGCTTAAGCCCCGCCAATGAGCAGTTCTTC. V usage is TRBV11-2 and J usage is TRBJ2-1; D uncertain. Germline lookup yields CDR1 SGHAT and CDR2 FQNNGV. Trimming left V 2 bases short and J 6 bases short, with 8 bases between. This CDR3 comprises 13 residues.

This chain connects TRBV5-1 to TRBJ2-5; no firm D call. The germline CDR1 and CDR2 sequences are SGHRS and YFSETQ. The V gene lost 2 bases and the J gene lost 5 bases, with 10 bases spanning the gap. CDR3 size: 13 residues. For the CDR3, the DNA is TGCGCCAGCAGCTTCTCGCCCGGTGAGACCCAGTACTTC. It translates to CASSFSPGETQYF. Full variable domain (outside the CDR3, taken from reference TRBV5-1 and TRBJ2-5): KAGVTQTPRYLIKTRGQQVTLSCSPISGHRSVSWYQQTPGQGLQFLFEYFSETQRNKGNFPGRFSGRQFSNSRSEMNVSTLELGDSALYLCASSFSPGETQYFGPGTRLLVL.

The CDR3 coding sequence is TGTGCCAGTACAACGGCTTATGAAGCTTTCTTT. Translated: CASTTAYEAFF. J is TRBJ1-1 and V is TRBV19; D is uncertain. V shed 7 bases and J shed 7 bases, with 10 bases lying between them. Looked up from germline, CDR1 is LNHDA and CDR2 is SQIVND (reference sequence). This CDR3 is 11 amino acids long.

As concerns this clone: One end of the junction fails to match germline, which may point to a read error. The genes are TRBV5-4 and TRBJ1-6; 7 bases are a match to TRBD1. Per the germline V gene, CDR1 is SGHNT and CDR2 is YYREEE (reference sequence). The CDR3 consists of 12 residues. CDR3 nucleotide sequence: TGTGCCAGCAGTCTGGACACTGGGACAGATTTCTTT. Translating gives CASSLDTGTDFF.

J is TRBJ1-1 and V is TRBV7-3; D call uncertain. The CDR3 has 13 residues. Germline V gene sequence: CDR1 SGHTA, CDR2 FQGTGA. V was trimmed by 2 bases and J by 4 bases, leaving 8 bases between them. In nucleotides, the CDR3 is TGTGCCAGCAGCTTAGGGGAGAGCACTGAAGCTTTCTTT. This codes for CASSLGESTEAFF.

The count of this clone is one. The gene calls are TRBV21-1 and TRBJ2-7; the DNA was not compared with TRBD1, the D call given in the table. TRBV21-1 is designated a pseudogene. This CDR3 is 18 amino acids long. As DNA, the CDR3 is TGTGCCAGCAGCAAAAGGGGTCTCAGCCAACGCGGCTGTCACGAGCAGTACTTC. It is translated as CASSKRGLSQRGCHEQYF.

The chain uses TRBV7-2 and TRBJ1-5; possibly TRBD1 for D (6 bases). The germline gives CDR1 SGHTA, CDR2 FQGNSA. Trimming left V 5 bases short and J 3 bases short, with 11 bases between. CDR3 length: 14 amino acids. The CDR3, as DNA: TGTGCCAGCAGCCTGACAGGACCCAATCAGCCCCAGCATTTT. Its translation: CASSLTGPNQPQHF.

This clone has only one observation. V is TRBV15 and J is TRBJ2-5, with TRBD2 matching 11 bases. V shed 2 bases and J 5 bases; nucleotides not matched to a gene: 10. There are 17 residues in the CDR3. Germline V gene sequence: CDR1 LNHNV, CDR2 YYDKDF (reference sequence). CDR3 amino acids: CATSRRLAGPRTETQYF. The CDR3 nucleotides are TGTGCCACCAGCAGAAGACTAGCGGGGCCTCGAACGGAGACCCAGTACTTC.

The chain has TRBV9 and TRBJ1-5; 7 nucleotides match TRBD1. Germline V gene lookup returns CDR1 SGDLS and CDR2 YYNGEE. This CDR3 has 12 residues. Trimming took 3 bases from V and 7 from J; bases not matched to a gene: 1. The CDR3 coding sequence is TGTGCCAGCAGCGCAGGGGGGCAGCCCCAGCATTTT. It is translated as CASSAGGQPQHF. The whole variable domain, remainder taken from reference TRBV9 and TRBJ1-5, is DSGVTQTPKHLITATGQRVTLRCSPRSGDLSVYWYQQSLDQGLQFLIQYYNGEERAKGNILERFSAQQFPDLHSELNLSSLELGDSALYFCASSAGGQPQHFGDGTRLSIL.

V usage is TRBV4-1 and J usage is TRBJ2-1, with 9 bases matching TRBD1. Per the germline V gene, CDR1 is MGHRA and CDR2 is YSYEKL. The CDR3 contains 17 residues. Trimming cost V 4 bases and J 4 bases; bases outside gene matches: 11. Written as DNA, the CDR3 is TGCGCCAGCAGCCTATTTTCCTCCGGGACAGGGTACAATGAGCAGTTCTTC. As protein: CASSLFSSGTGYNEQFF.

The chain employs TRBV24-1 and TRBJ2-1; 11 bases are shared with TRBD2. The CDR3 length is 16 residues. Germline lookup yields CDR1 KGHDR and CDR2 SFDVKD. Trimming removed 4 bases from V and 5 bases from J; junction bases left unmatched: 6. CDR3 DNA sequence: TGTGCCACCAGTGACCCTAGCGGGGGGATAAACAATGAGCAGTTCTTC. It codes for CATSDPSGGINNEQFF.

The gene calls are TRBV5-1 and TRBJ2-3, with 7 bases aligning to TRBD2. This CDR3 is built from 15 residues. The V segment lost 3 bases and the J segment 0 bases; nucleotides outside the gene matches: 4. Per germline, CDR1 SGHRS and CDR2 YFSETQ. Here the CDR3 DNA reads TGCGCCAGCAGCTCGGGACTAAAAAGCACAGATACGCAGTATTTT. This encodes CASSSGLKSTDTQYF. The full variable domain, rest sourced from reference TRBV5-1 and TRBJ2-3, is KAGVTQTPRYLIKTRGQQVTLSCSPISGHRSVSWYQQTPGQGLQFLFEYFSETQRNKGNFPGRFSGRQFSNSRSEMNVSTLELGDSALYLCASSSGLKSTDTQYFGPGTRLTVL.

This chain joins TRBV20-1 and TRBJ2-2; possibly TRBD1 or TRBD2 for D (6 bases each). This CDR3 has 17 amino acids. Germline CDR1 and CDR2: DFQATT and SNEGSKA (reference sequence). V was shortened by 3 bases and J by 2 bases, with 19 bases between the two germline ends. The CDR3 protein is CSASPLSGGHNTGELFF. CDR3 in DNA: TGCAGTGCTAGTCCCCTAAGTGGGGGGCATAACACCGGGGAGCTGTTTTTT.

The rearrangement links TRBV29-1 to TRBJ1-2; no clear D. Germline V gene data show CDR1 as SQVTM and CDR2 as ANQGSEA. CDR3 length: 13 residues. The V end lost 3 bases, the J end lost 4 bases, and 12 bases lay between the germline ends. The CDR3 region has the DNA TGCAGCGTTGATATACCAACAAGCTATGGCTACACCTTC. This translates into CSVDIPTSYGYTF. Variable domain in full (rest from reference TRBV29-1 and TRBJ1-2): SAVISQKPSRDICQRGTSLTIQCQVDSQVTMMFWYRQQPGQSLTLIATANQGSEATYESGFVIDKFPISRPNLTFSTLTVSNMSPEDSSIYLCSVDIPTSYGYTFGSGTRLTVV.